Following are 20 T cell receptor beta chains from one sample sequenced in a study of T cell responses to AZD1222 COVID-19 vaccine. Libraries were prepared by immunoSEQ multiplex PCR; TCRdb keeps only in-frame clonotypes and omits some of them. This sample has about 91,000 clones, with roughly nine tenths found just once. This specimen consisted of peripheral blood, obtained 28 days after the second AZD1222 dose. Source of these receptors: an adult who received the AZD1222 COVID-19 vaccine.

Only a few counts were recorded for this clone. This chain uses TRBV7-9 with TRBJ1-5; perhaps TRBD1 as D (5 bases). V lost 5 bases and J lost 3, with 8 bases in between. The CDR3 runs 13 residues. Germline CDR1 and CDR2: SEHNR and FQNEAQ (reference sequence). The CDR3 nucleotides are TGTGCCAGCAGCGGACAAGTCAATCAGCCCCAGCATTTT. Its protein is CASSGQVNQPQHF.

The rearrangement uses TRBV5-4 and TRBJ1-4; D is unresolved. The germline gives CDR1 SGHNT, CDR2 YYREEE (reference sequence). V lost 3 bases to trimming and J lost 8 bases, with 14 bases between them. This CDR3 region has 14 residues. This chain's CDR3 is CASSSDAPSEKLFF. In nucleotides, the CDR3 is TGTGCCAGCAGCTCAGATGCCCCTTCGGAAAAACTGTTTTTT.

V is TRBV27 and J is TRBJ1-2; 8 bases match TRBD1. The germline V gene encodes CDR1 MNHEY and CDR2 SMNVEV (reference sequence). This CDR3 is built from 16 residues. V lost 5 bases, J lost 6 bases, and 14 bases stayed unmatched. CDR3 nucleotide sequence: TGTGCCAGCAGTCCCCCCACCCGACAGGGGAAGGATGGCTACACCTTC. Its protein product is CASSPPTRQGKDGYTF.

CDR3 loop: CASSYSGQYTGELFF. CDR3 nucleotide sequence: TGTGCCAGCAGTTACTCGGGGCAGTACACCGGGGAGCTGTTTTTT. This chain uses TRBV6-5 with TRBJ2-2, with D tentatively TRBD1 (5 bases). Trimming took off 0 bases at V and 3 bases at J, with 8 bases between the two ends. Germline values: CDR1 MNHEY, CDR2 SVGAGI. This CDR3 spans 15 amino acids.

This sequence joins TRBV3-1 (or the pseudogene TRBV3-2) and TRBJ1-2; 9 bases fit TRBD1. V shed 4 bases and J 2 bases; nucleotides not matched to a gene: 5. This CDR3 comprises 15 residues. The germline V gene encodes CDR1 LGHDT and CDR2 YNNKEL (reference sequence). The CDR3: CASSRGTGQNYGYTF. DNA for the CDR3: TGTGCCAGCAGCCGAGGGACAGGGCAAAACTATGGCTACACCTTC.

The rearrangement uses TRBV5-4 and TRBJ2-5; D possibly corresponds to TRBD2 (6 bases). CDR1 SGHNT and CDR2 YYREEE come from the germline V gene (reference sequence). The V end was cut by 4 bases, the J end by 2 bases, with 9 bases between. The CDR3 is 13 residues long. The CDR3 spells CASSGRDQETQYF. CDR3 DNA sequence: TGTGCCAGCAGCGGGCGGGATCAAGAGACCCAGTACTTC.

V gene TRBV11-3 combines with J gene TRBJ2-3, with D possibly being TRBD2 (6 bases). There are 15 residues in the CDR3. The V end was cut by 3 bases, the J end by 2 bases, with 12 bases between. Per germline, CDR1 SGHNT and CDR2 YENEEA. The CDR3 sequence: CASSFGSGVTDTQYF. CDR3 in DNA: TGTGCCAGCAGCTTTGGCTCGGGGGTCACAGATACGCAGTATTTT.

The chain is built from TRBV14 and TRBJ2-2; D is possibly TRBD1 or TRBD2 (5 bases each). The V gene lost 1 base and the J gene lost 5 bases, with 8 bases spanning the gap. CDR3 size: 14 residues. Germline V gives CDR1 SGHDN, CDR2 FVKESK. The CDR3 DNA is TGTGCCAGCAGCCAAGGGGGACGTACCGGGGAGCTGTTTTTT. Residues: CASSQGGRTGELFF.

This chain links TRBV6-1 with TRBJ1-5, with D uncertain. This CDR3 has 11 amino acids. V shed 3 bases and J shed 7 bases, with 4 bases lying between them. Germline V CDR1 and CDR2: MNHNS, SASEGT. CDR3 protein: CASSDGQPQHF. CDR3 sequence (DNA): TGTGCCAGCAGTGATGGACAGCCCCAGCATTTT.

V is TRBV6-6 and J is TRBJ1-2; TRBD1 matches 7 bases. Germline CDR1 is MNHNY and CDR2 is SVGAGI (reference sequence). CDR3 length: 23 residues. V gave up 6 bases and J gave up 0 bases; unmatched junction bases: 31. The CDR3 region has the DNA TGTGCCAGCAGCTGGAGGGTTCCCACGGGCCGACAGGGTCTAATGTGGACTAACTATGGCTACACCTTC. It specifies CASSWRVPTGRQGLMWTNYGYTF.

The chain has TRBV11-2 and TRBJ2-7; possible D gene TRBD2, 6 bases. Trimming took off 0 bases at V and 0 bases at J, with 12 bases between the two ends. Germline V lookup: CDR1 SGHAT, CDR2 FQNNGV. The CDR3 is made up of 16 amino acids. CDR3 in amino acids: CASSLDAGTHSYEQYF. CDR3 bases: TGTGCCAGCAGCTTAGATGCCGGGACTCACTCCTACGAGCAGTACTTC.

The rearrangement joins TRBV5-8 to TRBJ2-3; D may be TRBD1 or TRBD2 (6 bases each). The CDR3 has 16 residues. Germline V gene lookup returns CDR1 SGHTS and CDR2 YDEGEE. Trimming removed 1 base from V and 4 bases from J, with 16 bases in between. CDR3 sequence reads: CASSLTTGAHSDTQYF. The CDR3 DNA reads as TGTGCCAGCAGCTTGACCACGGGGGCGCACTCAGATACGCAGTATTTT.

The chain employs TRBV19 and TRBJ2-1; D gene ambiguous. The CDR3 covers 14 residues. V lost 0 bases, J lost 8 bases, and 11 bases lay in between. Germline V gene lookup returns CDR1 LNHDA and CDR2 SQIVND (reference sequence). The CDR3 region is CASSIDPSRDEQFF. The CDR3 nucleotides read TGTGCCAGTAGTATAGATCCGAGCCGGGATGAGCAGTTCTTC.

The table lists this clone with a count of one. The chain has TRBV24-1 and TRBJ2-1; 11 nucleotides agree with TRBD2. Germline-derived CDR1 and CDR2 are KGHDR and SFDVKD. The CDR3 is made up of 18 amino acids. J gave up 3 bases and V 4 bases, and 10 bases lay outside the gene matches. The chain's CDR3 is CATSERRTSGHNYNEQFF. In DNA form, the CDR3 reads TGTGCCACCAGTGAGAGACGGACTAGCGGGCACAACTACAATGAGCAGTTCTTC.

J is TRBJ2-3 and V is TRBV11-3; D is undetermined. Trimming stripped 0 bases from V and 4 bases from J, with 2 bases between. The CDR3 spans 12 residues. The germline V gene has CDR1 SGHNT and CDR2 YENEEA. The CDR3 DNA reads TGTGCCAGCAGCTTAGATCCAGATACGCAGTATTTT. It yields the protein CASSLDPDTQYF.

The rearrangement uses TRBV5-1 and TRBJ2-1, with D possibly being TRBD1 or TRBD2 (5 bases each). V dropped 4 bases and J dropped 10 bases, with 21 bases sitting between them. The germline V gene encodes CDR1 SGHRS and CDR2 YFSETQ. The CDR3 runs 15 residues. For the CDR3, the DNA is TGCGCCAGCAGCCCGGGACGCGCCGGGGTAGACGAGCAGTTCTTC. The encoded protein is CASSPGRAGVDEQFF.

This chain links TRBV21-1 with TRBJ1-1. TRBV21-1 is reported as a pseudogene. The CDR3 contains 19 residues. The CDR3 bases are TGTGCCAGCAGCAAATACCCGCCCCTTTGGGGACTGAAGAACACTGAAGCTTTCTTT. Its translation is CASSKYPPLWGLKNTEAFF.

J is TRBJ1-5 and V is TRBV20-1; D is uncertain. Per the germline V gene, CDR1 is DFQATT and CDR2 is SNEGSKA (reference sequence). With 1 base removed from V and 11 bases from J, the gap between germline ends came to 9 bases. This CDR3 has 11 residues. CDR3 sequence reads: CSARAAHTQHF. For the CDR3, the DNA is TGCAGTGCTAGAGCAGCCCACACCCAGCATTTT.

The chain couples TRBV11-2 to TRBJ1-1; possibly TRBD1 for D (6 bases). The V end lost 3 bases, the J end lost 4 bases, and 18 bases lay between the germline ends. The CDR3 is 16 residues long. The germline CDR1 and CDR2 sequences are SGHAT and FQNNGV. The CDR3 DNA reads as TGTGCCAGCAGCTTCCGCTGGGGAGGGGGAAGCACTGAAGCTTTCTTT. Translated: CASSFRWGGGSTEAFF. Supplemented by reference TRBV11-2 and TRBJ1-1, the full variable domain reads EAGVAQSPRYKIIEKRQSVAFWCNPISGHATLYWYQQILGQGPKLLIQFQNNGVVDDSQLPKDRFSAERLKGVDSTLKIQPAKLEDSAVYLCASSFRWGGGSTEAFFGQGTRLTVV.

V is TRBV13 and J is TRBJ2-5; D is perhaps TRBD2 (6 bases). Germline V lookup: CDR1 PRHDT, CDR2 FYEKMQ (reference sequence). The CDR3 has 16 residues. The V and J ends lost 2 bases and 1 base respectively, with 14 bases between them. For the CDR3, the DNA is TGTGCCAGCAGCTTAAGTGAACGGAGGGTCCAAGAGACCCAGTACTTC. Translating it yields CASSLSERRVQETQYF.